This T cell receptor (beta chain) derives from a study of blood T cell repertoires in COVID-19. Adults between roughly 18 and 89 years of age took part from 20 to 25 US areas. J was trimmed by 0 bases and V by 7 bases; bases with no gene match: 5. Germline CDR1 reads LNHDA; CDR2 reads SQIVND (reference sequence). This CDR3 spans 15 amino acids. Authors' data handling: It was from reference gene primer amplification that nucleated cell counts were estimated. Clones were sequenced by immunoSEQ multiplex PCR, and TCRdb holds only the in-frame ones, with some missing. V, J and clone size reflect that table, while D and trimming were determined from the DNA. The sample has 200,000 to 250,000 clones, 82% seen once.

The source material was PBMCs or T cells enriched from blood (not recorded which). The gene calls are TRBV19 and TRBJ2-1, with TRBD1 matching over 8 bases. The TCR comes from a woman aged 60-70 years who had recovered from COVID-19. The CDR3 DNA reads TGTGCCAGTACCCCAGACAGGGGCTCCTACAATGAGCAGTTCTTC. It specifies CASTPDRGSYNEQFF. Variable domain in full (rest from reference TRBV19 and TRBJ2-1): DGGITQSPKYLFRKEGQNVTLSCEQNLNHDAMYWYRQDPGQGLRLIYYSQIVNDFQKGDIAEGYSVSREKKESFPLTVTSAQKNPTAFYLCASTPDRGSYNEQFFGPGTRLTVL.